The clone carrying this TCR beta chain is termed medium-sized. Its antigen is not identified. This entry comes from a study of metastatic and nonmetastatic thyroid tumors. Study-level information: Patients with malignant and benign thyroid disease provided blood and tumor or nodule tissue, whose repertoires were compared. Notes on the study in general: TCR beta diversity was reportedly significantly higher in malignant thyroid tumors than benign nodules, in blood and tumor.

MiXCR was used by TCRdb to re-call the PCR reads. The sample contains approximately 20,000 clones, 22% of which appear only once. None of the patients had undergone any treatment ahead of thyroid surgery. Per the germline V gene, CDR1 is MDHEN and CDR2 is SYDVKM. Deletions cut 2 bases from V and 3 bases from J, with 11 bases between. The length of the CDR3 is 14 residues. The chain has TRBV28 and TRBJ2-7, with D perhaps TRBD2 (6 bases). The sequencing input was tumor tissue. The origin of this receptor is a male donor with papillary thyroid cancer or a benign thyroid nodule (not recorded which). Some clones in this sample may be carry-over from other donors' samples. CDR3 residues: CASSLAGLNYEQYF. The CDR3 DNA reads TGTGCCAGCAGTTTAGCGGGACTGAACTACGAGCAGTACTTC.